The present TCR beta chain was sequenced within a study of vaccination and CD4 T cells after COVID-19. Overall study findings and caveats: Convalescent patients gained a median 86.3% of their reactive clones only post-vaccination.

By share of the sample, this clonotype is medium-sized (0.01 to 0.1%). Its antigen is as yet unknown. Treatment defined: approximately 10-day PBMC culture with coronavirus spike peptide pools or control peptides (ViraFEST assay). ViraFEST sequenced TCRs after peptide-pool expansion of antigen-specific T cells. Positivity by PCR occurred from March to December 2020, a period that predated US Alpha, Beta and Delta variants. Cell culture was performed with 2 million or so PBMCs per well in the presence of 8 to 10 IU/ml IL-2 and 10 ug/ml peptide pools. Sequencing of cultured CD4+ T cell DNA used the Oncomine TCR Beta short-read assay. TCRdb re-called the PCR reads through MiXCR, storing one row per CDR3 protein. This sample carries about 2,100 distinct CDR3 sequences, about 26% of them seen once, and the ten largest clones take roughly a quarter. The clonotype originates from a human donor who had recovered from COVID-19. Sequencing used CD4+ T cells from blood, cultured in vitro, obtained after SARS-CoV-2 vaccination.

The CDR3: CASSLVAGGRSEQFF. The CDR3 region has the DNA TGTGCCAGCAGCTTAGTAGCGGGGGGGCGGAGTGAGCAGTTCTTC. This chain uses TRBV7-2 with TRBJ2-1, with 11 bases identical to TRBD2. CDR1 is SGHTA and CDR2 is FQGNSA in the germline V gene. The CDR3 covers 15 residues. The V and J ends lost 1 base and 9 bases, in that order; junction bases with no gene match: 5. The full variable domain, completed using reference TRBV7-2 and TRBJ2-1, is GAGVSQSPSNKVTEKGKDVELRCDPISGHTALYWYRQSLGQGLEFLIYFQGNSAPDKSGLPSDRFSAERTGGSVSTLTIQRTQQEDSAVYLCASSLVAGGRSEQFFGPGTRLTVL.